One and the same sample provided the 23 T cell receptor beta chains below, sequenced in a study of blood T cells in healthy people across ages. Together with a sample-barcoded 5' primer, a J-beta primer mix was included in a second PCR lasting roughly 7 to 11 cycles. MiXCR was run by TCRdb on the 5' RACE reads, yielding one entry per CDR3 protein. This sample has 980,000 or so distinct CDR3 sequences, with roughly 48% found just once. Sequencing was performed on blood. Receptors were obtained from a man under 40 in good health.

The V call is TRBV6-6, the J call TRBJ1-1; TRBD1 might be the D (5 bases). Per the germline V gene, CDR1 is MNHNY and CDR2 is SVGAGI (reference sequence). V lost 10 bases and J lost 5, with 17 bases in between. The CDR3 covers 13 residues. The CDR3 reads CATIREEGTEAFF. For the CDR3, the DNA is TGTGCCACCATACGAGAAGAGGGGACTGAAGCTTTCTTT.

The chain is built from TRBV3-1 and TRBJ2-3; D is perhaps TRBD2 (7 bases). The CDR3 totals 17 residues. Germline V lookup: CDR1 LGHDT, CDR2 YNNKEL (reference sequence). Trimming took 4 bases from V and 0 from J, leaving 17 bases between them. CDR3 region: CASSRARAGASTDTQYF. The CDR3 nucleotides are TGTGCCAGCAGCCGAGCAAGGGCGGGGGCTAGCACAGATACGCAGTATTTT.

The chain recombines TRBV29-1 with TRBJ2-1; the D gene is possibly TRBD2 (6 bases). Trimming cost V 5 bases and J 9 bases, with 14 bases left between them. Germline-derived CDR1 and CDR2 are SQVTM and ANQGSEA. This CDR3 is 12 amino acids long. CDR3 bases: TGCAGCGTTAAAGCCCGGGGGACTGAGCAGTTCTTC. Protein sequence: CSVKARGTEQFF.

V gene TRBV3-1 combines with J gene TRBJ2-5; 7 nucleotides line up with TRBD2. CDR1 and CDR2 from the germline V gene are LGHDT and YNNKEL (reference sequence). The CDR3 contains 13 residues. J gave up 2 bases and V 6 bases, and 3 bases lay outside the gene matches. CDR3 loop: CASSDGGQETQYF. The CDR3 bases are TGTGCCAGCAGTGACGGGGGGCAAGAGACCCAGTACTTC.

The rearrangement joins TRBV7-2 to TRBJ1-1; D gene ambiguous. The germline gives CDR1 SGHTA, CDR2 FQGNSA. This CDR3 contains 14 residues. Trimming took off 2 bases at V and 6 bases at J, with 13 bases between the two ends. CDR3 nucleotides: TGTGCCAGCAGCTTACACGAATGGGTGGCTGAAGCTTTCTTT. Translation: CASSLHEWVAEAFF.

J is TRBJ1-2 and V is TRBV12-3 or TRBV12-4; 8 bases map to TRBD1. The length of the CDR3 is 17 residues. V was clipped by 8 bases and J by 5 bases; unmatched bases: 19. The CDR3 is CASSTRGTRTGYYGYTF. CDR3 sequence (DNA): TGTGCCAGCTCTACTAGGGGGACCCGGACAGGGTATTATGGCTACACCTTC.

This clonotype showed up just a few times. The rearrangement uses TRBV6-5 and TRBJ1-5, with D possibly TRBD1 on 6 matching bases. Between the trimmed V and J ends, which lost 6 bases and 2 bases, there was a span of 17 bases. Germline values: CDR1 MNHEY, CDR2 SVGAGI. This CDR3 is 16 amino acids long. The CDR3 spells CASSSVRGSRNQPQHF. The CDR3 nucleotides read TGTGCCAGCAGCTCCGTCAGGGGTTCGCGCAATCAGCCCCAGCATTTT.

This clonotype was seen a handful of times. V and J are TRBV4-2 and TRBJ2-1; TRBD1 matches 9 bases. Germline V gene lookup returns CDR1 LGHNA and CDR2 YNFKEQ. V shed 1 base and J 0 bases; nucleotides not matched to a gene: 7. The CDR3 length is 18 residues. The CDR3: CASSQGDRGAHSYNEQFF. In DNA, the CDR3 is TGTGCCAGCAGCCAAGGAGACAGGGGGGCGCACTCCTACAATGAGCAGTTCTTC.

This clonotype was seen a few times. This chain connects TRBV20-1 to TRBJ1-1; the D gene is possibly TRBD1 (6 bases). This CDR3 is 14 amino acids long. Per germline, CDR1 DFQATT and CDR2 SNEGSKA (reference sequence). The germline V and J ends were trimmed by 1 base and 7 bases, with 16 bases remaining between them. CDR3 DNA sequence: TGCAGTGCTAGAGGCGTCCAGGGGAGAGTTGAAGCTTTCTTT. Protein product: CSARGVQGRVEAFF.

This clonotype was counted between two and nine times. The chain couples TRBV6-1 to TRBJ2-7, with D possibly being TRBD1 or TRBD2 (5 bases each). This CDR3 spans 15 amino acids. Trimming stripped 5 bases from V and 2 bases from J, with 16 bases between. Germline CDR1 is MNHNS and CDR2 is SASEGT. CDR3 bases: TGTGCCAGCAGTACGGCACAGGCGGGCACCTACGAGCAGTACTTC. It translates to CASSTAQAGTYEQYF.

V usage is TRBV20-1 and J usage is TRBJ1-5; D remains unclear. Trimming cost V 6 bases and J 2 bases, with 20 bases left between them. CDR1 and CDR2 from the germline V gene are DFQATT and SNEGSKA (reference sequence). This CDR3 has 16 amino acids. CDR3 coding DNA: TGCAGTGCCACCTTTCGTAGGGCTACGGGCAATCAGCCCCAGCATTTT. Translated, it gives CSATFRRATGNQPQHF.

In this sample, this clonotype turned up a few times. This chain links TRBV20-1 with TRBJ1-2; D not resolved. The CDR3 spans 14 residues. Germline CDR1 and CDR2: DFQATT and SNEGSKA (reference sequence). The germline V and J ends were trimmed by 5 bases and 7 bases, with 20 bases remaining between them. DNA of the CDR3: TGCAGTGCTGCCTCCGGACGGCTTGGGTCTGGCTACACCTTC. It encodes CSAASGRLGSGYTF.

The J gene is TRBJ2-1, the V gene TRBV5-6, with D hard to call. The germline CDR1 and CDR2 sequences are SGHDT and YYEEEE. V was cut by 0 bases and J by 10 bases, with 14 bases left in between. The CDR3 is made up of 14 amino acids. CDR3 in DNA: TGTGCCAGCAGCTTGGTCGAGGCTAGTGAGGAGCAGTTCTTC. Translating gives CASSLVEASEEQFF. Using reference TRBV5-6 and TRBJ2-1 for the parts outside the CDR3, the full variable domain is DAGVTQSPTHLIKTRGQQVTLRCSPKSGHDTVSWYQQALGQGPQFIFQYYEEEERQRGNFPDRFSGHQFPNYSSELNVNALLLGDSALYLCASSLVEASEEQFFGPGTRLTVL.

In DNA, the CDR3 is TGTGCCAGCACCATGAATGCGGGGCACACTGAAGCTTTCTTT. Translation: CASTMNAGHTEAFF. This chain links TRBV6-5 with TRBJ1-1, with TRBD1 as a possible D gene (5 bases). Trimming pared 7 bases from V and 3 bases from J, leaving 15 bases between. CDR1 is MNHEY and CDR2 is SVGAGI in the germline V gene. The CDR3 loop spans 14 amino acids.

The rearrangement links TRBV7-2 to TRBJ2-7, with TRBD1 as a possible D gene (5 bases). Between the trimmed V and J ends, which lost 2 bases and 5 bases, there was a span of 16 bases. CDR1 SGHTA and CDR2 FQGNSA come from the germline V gene. The CDR3 totals 15 residues. The CDR3 nucleotides are TGTGCCAGCAGCTTACCCACAGGCTATCGGGACGAGCAGTACTTC. It specifies CASSLPTGYRDEQYF.

This sequence joins TRBV20-1 and TRBJ2-1; tentative D call: TRBD2 (5 bases). The CDR3 loop spans 15 amino acids. CDR1 DFQATT and CDR2 SNEGSKA come from the germline V gene (reference sequence). Trimming cost V 0 bases and J 4 bases, with 13 bases left between them. The CDR3 is CSARDRAELYNEQFF. In DNA, the CDR3 is TGCAGTGCTAGAGATCGAGCGGAGCTTTACAATGAGCAGTTCTTC.

The chain has TRBV7-8 and TRBJ2-5; tentatively, D is TRBD2 (5 bases). V was trimmed by 0 bases and J by 11 bases, leaving 22 bases between them. CDR3 length: 16 residues. Germline CDR1 SGHVS, CDR2 FQNEAQ. The CDR3 loop reads CASSLAASGTVWEQYF. Here the CDR3 DNA reads TGTGCCAGCAGCTTAGCCGCTTCGGGCACCGTGTGGGAGCAGTACTTC.

The table lists this clonotype with a few counts. V usage is TRBV5-1 and J usage is TRBJ2-7; D perhaps matches TRBD1 (6 bases). Trimming removed 1 base from V and 0 bases from J, with 8 bases in between. The CDR3 is made up of 14 amino acids. In germline, CDR1 is SGHRS, CDR2 YFSETQ. The CDR3 DNA is TGCGCCAGCAGCTTGTTGGACAGCTCCTACGAGCAGTACTTC. Its translation: CASSLLDSSYEQYF.

This rearrangement joins TRBV7-2 to TRBJ2-7, with D possibly TRBD2 on 6 matching bases. CDR1 and CDR2 from the germline V gene are SGHTA and FQGNSA. With 4 bases removed from V and 10 bases from J, the gap between germline ends came to 17 bases. The CDR3 is made up of 13 amino acids. The CDR3 reads CASSYRLEEAQYF. The CDR3 bases are TGTGCCAGCAGCTACCGACTAGAGGAGGCCCAGTACTTC.

In DNA form, the CDR3 reads TGCAGTGCTAAACAGGGAGGAAACAATCAGCCCCAGCATTTT. This sequence encodes CSAKQGGNNQPQHF. This rearrangement joins TRBV20-1 to TRBJ1-5; a possible D gene is TRBD1 (6 bases). The CDR3 has 14 amino acids. Looked up from germline, CDR1 is DFQATT and CDR2 is SNEGSKA (reference sequence). V lost 4 bases and J 3 bases, leaving 13 bases between the germline ends.

For this clonotype: One end of the junction is discordant with germline, which a read error may explain. J is TRBJ2-4 and V is TRBV7-2; D might be TRBD2 (6 bases). CDR3 length: 13 residues. The germline CDR1 and CDR2 sequences are SGHTA and FQGNSA. CDR3 region: CASSIADENIQYF. The CDR3 coding sequence is TGTGCCAGCAGCATAGCGGATGAAAACATTCAGTACTTC.

This chain links TRBV7-9 with TRBJ2-6, with TRBD1 identical over 7 bases. Germline V gene data show CDR1 as SEHNR and CDR2 as FQNEAQ (reference sequence). V lost 0 bases and J lost 0; bases outside the gene matches: 2. This CDR3 has 17 residues. CDR3 in amino acids: CASSLAAGGSGANVLTF. The CDR3 DNA follows: TGTGCCAGCAGCTTAGCGGCAGGGGGCTCTGGGGCCAACGTCCTGACTTTC.

The chain employs TRBV7-2 and TRBJ1-1; TRBD1 agrees at 8 bases. CDR3 size: 18 residues. V lost 3 bases, J lost 2 bases, and 14 bases stayed unmatched. CDR1 and CDR2 (germline): SGHTA, FQGNSA. The DNA for the CDR3 is TGTGCCAGCAGCTTTCGCAGACAGGGGTTTGGTGGTAACACTGAAGCTTTCTTT. Translating it yields CASSFRRQGFGGNTEAFF.